This is a list of T cell receptor beta chains from one sample in a study of blood T cell repertoires in COVID-19. Data came from immunoSEQ multiplex PCR; TCRdb stores just in-frame clones and leaves some out. The data show about 230,000 clones, over 65% seen once. Sample: peripheral blood. These receptors originate from a woman in her 70s with active or convalescent COVID-19. CDR3s include the opening cysteine and the closing phenylalanine or tryptophan. Clone size is stated in some rows and not others, as once, few, many or a class when expanded.

clone size	V gene	CDR3 protein
-	TRBV5-1	CASSPRTEGEKLFF
-	TRBV7-9	CASSLFGQSNQPQHF
-	TRBV19	CASSMRTSGGFYEQYF
-	TRBV5-1	CASSLSGAGTGELFF
-	TRBV6-5	CASSYRGSNSPLHF
-	TRBV6-5	CASETSPNTGELFF
-	TRBV29-1	CSVLDSGNTIYF
-	TRBV7-9	CASSLGARQETQYF
few	TRBV6-1	CASSEGRQSDQPQHF
-	TRBV5-6	CASSLARNTEAFF
-	TRBV24-1	CATSSGGGRQYF
-	TRBV19	CASSSQGALDTQYF
-	TRBV5-1	CASGLTSGSYEQYF
-	TRBV15	CATSRGGETQYF
-	TRBV5-1	CASSPQMTRAGPEAFF
-	TRBV20-1	CSATQGYEQYF
few	TRBV4-1	CASSQLGHNPYEQYF
-	TRBV5-5	CASSLVGPGNEQFF
-	TRBV2	CASSAGSYYGYTF
-	TRBV7-3	CASSSSRGNTEAFF
-	TRBV5-4	CASSLASQGARSYGYTF
-	TRBV19	CASREDRAASYSNQPQHF
-	TRBV11-2	CASSMGQGTPYEQYF
-	TRBV27	CASSFGGYHGYTF
once	TRBV9	CASSAWTASNEQYF
-	TRBV29-1	CSVRDRDEKLFF
-	TRBV7-8	CASSPLPPGQGAAQYF
-	TRBV29-1	CSVGEGQNSPLHF
-	TRBV6-6	CASSSGGRISGNTIYF
few	TRBV11-3	CASSQGQGLDEQFF
-	TRBV19	CASSTWTGNYGYTF
-	TRBV30	CAWNPAHQETQYF
-	TRBV5-4	CASSWGAGREEGYTF
-	TRBV24-1	CATSDPTGQFDQPQHF
-	TRBV7-7	CASSLGGGSPDTQYF
-	TRBV28	CASRDRVADGYTF
-	TRBV5-1	CASSIRGGRLDEQYF
-	TRBV3-1/TRBV3-2	CASSQGRRAGGSRETQYF
-	TRBV28	CASSLIATPSYEQYF
-	TRBV18	CASSPAGLPNTGELFF
-	TRBV7-6	CASSLAGGGNQPQHF
-	TRBV6-4	CASSDSAGTDTQYF
-	TRBV6-1	CASSEDRGAHYEQYF